This TCR beta chain was profiled in a study of CD8 T cells in Susac syndrome (dated by TCRdb to the late 2010s). Regarding the complete study: The study used repertoire sequencing to test whether antigen drove CD8+ T cell activation and differentiation in Susac syndrome. Summary of the overall study and its limitations: The number of individuals in the TCR sequencing and HLA analysis was recognized as being relatively small.

Peripheral blood CD8+ and CD4+ T cells from healthy donors, Susac syndrome patients and multiple sclerosis patients were profiled using high-throughput TCR beta sequencing. The multiple sclerosis controls were treatment-naive patients who had stable or active relapsing-remitting disease and met the revised McDonald criteria. Bulk CD8+ and CD4+ T cells were purified by magnetic negative isolation, whereas CD8+ TEMRA cells were enriched by FACS. Blood was collected in EDTA tubes and processed within 24 hours, with PBMCs isolated through density gradient centrifugation. PBMCs destined for TCR sequencing were cryopreserved in liquid nitrogen and later thawed in a 37 °C water bath. The sorted or isolated CD4+, CD8+ and CD8+ TEMRA cells had a purity of 90% or higher. With respect to this clonotype: The target of this receptor is not known. No base-level quality is on record; no much larger clone is a single base apart.

RNA was extracted with the RNeasy kit and roughly 0.5 to 1 ug was reverse transcribed using random hexamers. TCR beta CDR3 regions were amplified with the immunoSEQ multiplex PCR assay covering 54 Vbeta and 13 Jbeta segments. Bias from PCR amplification was corrected by using a synthetic template baseline for primer optimization and for computational correction. As for the authors' bioinformatics: Reads were annotated to V, D and J genes per IMGT and analyzed with immunoSEQ Analyzer, keeping only productive sequences. Clonality was calculated as one minus the Shannon entropy normalized by log2 of the number of productive unique sequences. For each patient and control, public and private clones were evaluated among the 100 most prevalent clones. Clones were defined as Susac-specific if absent from the healthy and MS cohorts, from around 1,100 published viral clones and from other ImmuneACCESS disease sequences. TCRdb reprocessed the public reads (quality trimming at Q25 with fastp, clone calling with MiXCR) and kept in-frame beta chains. Each entry merges the rows of one CDR3 protein and shows their most common DNA and genes. The V and J calls, along with clone size, are taken from TCRdb and not from the paper's own processing. The sample table holds more than 200,000 distinct CDR3 sequences, of which about 93% were seen once. The ten largest clonotypes hold 0.065% to 0.075% of the sample.

The V end loses 4 bases and the J end loses 0 bases, and a stretch of 21 bases separates them. According to the germline V gene, CDR1 reads SGDLS and CDR2 reads YYNGEE. From the cysteine up to the phenylalanine, the CDR3 has a length of 18 residues. Only CDR3 DNA remains: 54 bases, in frame from the first base. The TCR was taken from a human donor with multiple sclerosis. The V and J genes are TRBV9 and TRBJ2-3; perhaps TRBD1 is the D gene, with 6 bases matching. Sequenced material: CD4+ T cells from PBMCs. The DNA sequence is as follows: TGTGCCAGCAGCAGCCACCCGGGGACACCACGTAGCACAGATACGCAGTATTTT. Its translation reads: CASSSHPGTPRSTDTQYF.